This T cell receptor beta chain was sequenced in a study of T cell changes during pregnancy in multiple sclerosis. Germline trimming cut 3 bases from V and 3 bases from J; bases unmatched to any gene: 5. Germline V gene lookup returns CDR1 KGHSH and CDR2 LQKENI. This CDR3 is 15 amino acids long. Generated by immunoSEQ multiplex PCR, the TCRdb table keeps only in-frame clones and is missing some. The table records under 110,000 clones, roughly 92% of them present only once. V usage is TRBV18 and J usage is TRBJ1-1, with TRBD1 identical over 9 bases. The sequences come from peripheral blood, collected after pregnancy. The origin of this receptor is a female donor with multiple sclerosis, enrolled in a pregnancy study. CDR3 in amino acids: CASSPLQGAHTEAFF. Written as DNA, the CDR3 is TGTGCCAGCTCACCTTTACAGGGGGCACACACTGAAGCTTTCTTT.